This passage covers 20 T cell receptor beta chains from one sample sequenced in a study of breast tumors, draining lymph nodes, adjacent tissues. TCRdb reanalysed the multiplex PCR reads using MiXCR and keeps one entry per CDR3 protein. The sample shows roughly 120,000 distinct CDR3 sequences, 20% of them seen only once. The lymph nodes were axillary draining lymph nodes from breast cancer patients. Sequencing was performed on axillary lymph node tissue. The receptors stem from a female donor with breast cancer. Some clones in this sample may be carry-over from other donors' samples.

This clonotype was found many times. The chain couples TRBV9 to TRBJ1-3; perhaps TRBD1 as D (5 bases). The CDR3 extends over 16 amino acids. Germline loops: CDR1 SGDLS, CDR2 YYNGEE. The ends were cut back, 0 bases at V and 4 bases at J, with 14 bases in the middle. The CDR3 nucleotides are TGTGCCAGCAGCGTAGGATCAGGGATGACAGGAAACACCATATATTTT. Protein product: CASSVGSGMTGNTIYF. Based on the CDR3 plus reference TRBV9 and TRBJ1-3, the full variable domain is DSGVTQTPKHLITATGQRVTLRCSPRSGDLSVYWYQQSLDQGLQFLIQYYNGEERAKGNILERFSAQQFPDLHSELNLSSLELGDSALYFCASSVGSGMTGNTIYFGEGSWLTVV.

This clonotype has ten or more counts. The chain couples TRBV5-5 to TRBJ2-5; 10 nucleotides line up with TRBD1. The trim removed 5 bases at V and 5 bases at J, leaving 9 bases unmatched. The CDR3 extends over 15 amino acids. From germline, CDR1 is SGHKS and CDR2 YYEKEE (reference sequence). CDR3 amino acids: CASRKTGGSGETQYF. The CDR3 DNA reads TGTGCCAGCAGGAAGACAGGGGGCAGCGGGGAGACCCAGTACTTC.

On this clonotype itself: A much larger clone differs by one base, so this may be a read error. The gene calls are TRBV20-1 and TRBJ2-1; perhaps TRBD2 as D (7 bases). Germline lookup yields CDR1 DFQATT and CDR2 SNEGSKA (reference sequence). V lost 5 bases to trimming and J lost 10 bases, with 21 bases between them. The length of the CDR3 is 14 residues. CDR3 sequence reads: CSAFLGGGPGEQFF. CDR3 nucleotides: TGCAGTGCTTTCCTAGGGGGGGGGCCGGGAGAGCAGTTCTTC.

This clonotype was seen at least ten times. The V call is TRBV10-1, the J call TRBJ2-5, with TRBD2 identical over 12 bases. Looked up from germline, CDR1 is WNHNN and CDR2 is SYGVQD (reference sequence). The CDR3 runs 19 residues. J gave up 1 base and V 7 bases, and 16 bases lay outside the gene matches. In nucleotides, the CDR3 is TGCGCCAGCACCAGGGGGCGGCTAGCGGGGGGGACAATCCAAGAGACCCAGTACTTC. Protein: CASTRGRLAGGTIQETQYF.

The sample holds a few counts of this clonotype. DNA of the CDR3: TGTGCCAGCTCACCACTAGCGGGGCCATACAATGAGCAGTTCTTC. Protein product: CASSPLAGPYNEQFF. The chain employs TRBV18 and TRBJ2-1; 8 bases are a match to TRBD2. Germline CDR1 KGHSH, CDR2 LQKENI. CDR3 size: 15 residues. V lost 1 base and J lost 4; bases outside the gene matches: 3.

The chain recombines TRBV4-1 with TRBJ2-3, with 9 bases identical to TRBD1. J was trimmed by 2 bases and V by 4 bases; bases with no gene match: 7. This CDR3 spans 16 amino acids. The germline V gene encodes CDR1 MGHRA and CDR2 YSYEKL. The CDR3 sequence: CASSPYRDRDTDTQYF. The CDR3 coding sequence is TGCGCCAGCAGCCCCTACCGGGACAGGGACACAGATACGCAGTATTTT.

This clonotype was observed many times. This rearrangement joins TRBV10-3 to TRBJ2-7, with a tentative D call TRBD2 (6 bases). V gave up 0 bases and J gave up 3 bases, with 12 bases separating them. CDR3 size: 15 residues. CDR1 and CDR2 (germline): ENHRY, SYGVKD. CDR3 nucleotide sequence: TGTGCCATCAGTGAGTCGGAGGGAGTCTTCTACGAGCAGTACTTC. Residues: CAISESEGVFYEQYF.

This clonotype was detected ten times or more. The rearrangement joins TRBV20-1 to TRBJ2-5; D is possibly TRBD1 (5 bases). The CDR3 covers 13 residues. Trimming left V 3 bases short and J 4 bases short, with 12 bases between. The germline V gene encodes CDR1 DFQATT and CDR2 SNEGSKA (reference sequence). CDR3 residues: CSARSGSPETQYF. Written as DNA, the CDR3 is TGCAGTGCTAGGTCAGGGTCTCCAGAGACCCAGTACTTC.

This chain joins TRBV6-1 and TRBJ2-3; 8 bases line up with TRBD1. The V gene's germline CDR1 is MNHNS and CDR2 SASEGT. Trimming at V came to 6 bases and at J to 1 base, leaving 0 bases not matched to a gene. The CDR3 covers 13 residues. CDR3 in amino acids: CASRDRGTDTQYF. The CDR3 DNA reads as TGTGCCAGCAGGGACAGGGGCACAGATACGCAGTATTTT.

In its sample, this clonotype was seen many times. The rearrangement links TRBV5-4 to TRBJ2-3, with D unclear. The V gene's germline CDR1 is SGHNT and CDR2 YYREEE (reference sequence). This CDR3 comprises 16 residues. The germline V and J ends were trimmed by 0 bases and 1 base, with 12 bases remaining between them. CDR3 amino acids: CASSLAGIRGTDTQYF. CDR3 nucleotide sequence: TGTGCCAGCAGCTTGGCAGGCATCCGGGGCACAGATACGCAGTATTTT.

The chain employs TRBV20-1 and TRBJ2-4; D is undetermined. Germline V CDR1 and CDR2: DFQATT, SNEGSKA (reference sequence). V was clipped by 3 bases and J by 0 bases, with 9 bases between them. The length of the CDR3 is 14 residues. The CDR3 loop reads CSASLGLAKNIQYF. The CDR3 DNA follows: TGCAGTGCTAGTTTAGGTTTAGCCAAAAACATTCAGTACTTC.

This clonotype was seen ten or more times. The rearrangement joins TRBV12-3 or TRBV12-4 to TRBJ1-2, with D unclear. The CDR3 spans 11 residues. V gave up 2 bases and J gave up 7 bases, with 5 bases separating them. The DNA for the CDR3 is TGTGCCAGCAGTTTAAACGGTGGCTACACCTTC. Translated: CASSLNGGYTF.

This clonotype was counted at least ten times. The gene calls are TRBV20-1 and TRBJ2-2, with TRBD2 matching 9 bases. The length of the CDR3 is 15 residues. Trimming cost V 6 bases and J 5 bases; bases outside gene matches: 10. Germline-derived CDR1 and CDR2 are DFQATT and SNEGSKA (reference sequence). In DNA form, the CDR3 reads TGCAGTGCCGGCGGGGGGGCGGAGGAAACCGGGGAGCTGTTTTTT. This gives the protein CSAGGGAEETGELFF.

This clonotype was seen repeatedly, ten times or more. The CDR3 spells CATSRDLGRHSYEQYF. The CDR3 DNA reads TGTGCCACCAGCAGAGATCTCGGACGGCACTCCTACGAGCAGTACTTC. The chain is built from TRBV15 and TRBJ2-7; D is uncertain. This CDR3 spans 16 amino acids. The V gene lost 0 bases and the J gene lost 0 bases, with 12 bases spanning the gap. Germline V lookup: CDR1 LNHNV, CDR2 YYDKDF (reference sequence).

On this clonotype: At one end, the junction sequence differs from germline, possibly due to a read error. V usage is TRBV15 and J usage is TRBJ2-1, with D perhaps matching TRBD1 or TRBD2 (5 bases each). This CDR3 has 13 amino acids. The germline V gene has CDR1 LNHNV and CDR2 YYDKDF (reference sequence). For the CDR3, the DNA is TGTGCCACCGGGGGAGAGGGCAACAATGAGCTGTTCTTC. This codes for CATGGEGNNELFF.

For this clonotype: This may come from a read error, since a much larger clone is one base off. The chain employs TRBV3-1 and TRBJ1-2; maybe TRBD1 (5 bases). CDR3 size: 15 residues. The germline gives CDR1 LGHDT, CDR2 YNNKEL (reference sequence). V lost 4 bases to trimming and J lost 4 bases, with 16 bases between them. The CDR3, as DNA: TGTGCCAGCAGCCGGGACGGGATCACTTCCTATGGCTACACCTTC. Protein: CASSRDGITSYGYTF. Using reference TRBV3-1 and TRBJ1-2 for the parts outside the CDR3, the full variable domain is DTAVSQTPKYLVTQMGNDKSIKCEQNLGHDTMYWYKQDSKKFLKIMFSYNNKELIINETVPNRFSPKSPDKAHLNLHINSLELGDSAVYFCASSRDGITSYGYTFGSGTRLTVV.

This clonotype was observed many times. The J gene is TRBJ2-2, the V gene TRBV29-1, with a tentative D call TRBD1 (5 bases). This CDR3 contains 13 residues. Trimming shortened V by 5 bases and J by 7 bases, and 14 bases separated the two germline ends. The V gene's germline CDR1 is SQVTM and CDR2 ANQGSEA. The CDR3 sequence: CSVHQGPGGELFF. The CDR3 DNA sequence: TGCAGCGTTCACCAGGGCCCGGGCGGGGAGCTGTTTTTT.

This clonotype came up a few times. This rearrangement joins TRBV27 to TRBJ1-5, with D perhaps TRBD1 (5 bases). CDR1 MNHEY and CDR2 SMNVEV come from the germline V gene (reference sequence). There are 14 residues in the CDR3. V lost 2 bases and J 7 bases, leaving 12 bases between the germline ends. Here the CDR3 DNA reads TGTGCCAGCAGTTTAAAGGTTGAGGGGCAGCCCCAGCATTTT. Translating it yields CASSLKVEGQPQHF.

This clonotype was recorded many times. This rearrangement joins TRBV6-4 to TRBJ2-3; TRBD2 is a possible D gene (6 bases). The V end lost 3 bases, the J end lost 0 bases, and 7 bases lay between the germline ends. Germline V gives CDR1 MRHNA, CDR2 SNTAGT. This CDR3 has 14 amino acids. CDR3 nucleotide sequence: TGTGCCAGCAGTGAAAGCGGGAGCACAGATACGCAGTATTTT. This sequence encodes CASSESGSTDTQYF.

On this clonotype itself: This may come from a read error, since a much larger clone is one base off. The rearrangement joins TRBV11-2 to TRBJ2-1; 8 positions match TRBD2. V was pared by 1 base and J by 7 bases, with 9 bases of the junction left unmatched. CDR3 length: 16 amino acids. CDR1 and CDR2 (germline): SGHAT, FQNNGV. As DNA, the CDR3 is TGTGCCAGCAGCTTAGTTGGGGGGGCTAGCGGGAATGAGCAGTTCTTC. It specifies CASSLVGGASGNEQFF.